One sample yielded the 3 T cell receptor beta chains listed below, sequenced in a study of blood T cell repertoires in COVID-19. Using immunoSEQ multiplex PCR, the repertoire was profiled, and TCRdb retains in-frame clones only, with some absent. The repertoire holds over 50,000 clones, with approximately 84% as singletons. Sequencing was carried out using peripheral blood. Receptors were obtained from a human donor with active or convalescent COVID-19. The donor label of this sample is uncertain.

This clone occurred once. This chain links TRBV11-3 with TRBJ2-6; the D is unclear. The CDR3 has 18 residues. Germline CDR1 is SGHNT and CDR2 is YENEEA. V was pared by 0 bases and J by 0 bases, with 12 bases between. CDR3 sequence (DNA): TGTGCCAGCAGCTTAGACACCGGTCATATCTCTGGGGCCAACGTCCTGACTTTC. This gives the protein CASSLDTGHISGANVLTF.

This sequence joins TRBV9 and TRBJ1-6; 10 bases align to TRBD1. The CDR3 is made up of 14 amino acids. Unmatched junction bases numbered 6, after V lost 7 bases and J lost 8 bases. Germline assignment: CDR1 SGDLS and CDR2 YYNGEE. In nucleotides, the CDR3 is TGTGCCAGCCGTCACGGGACAGGGGATTCACCCCTCCACTTT. It yields the protein CASRHGTGDSPLHF.

The chain employs TRBV9 and TRBJ2-3; TRBD2 aligns across 8 bases. The CDR3 runs to 16 residues. Germline lookup yields CDR1 SGDLS and CDR2 YYNGEE. V shed 0 bases and J 3 bases; nucleotides not matched to a gene: 6. The chain's CDR3 is CASSVGTSSTTDTQYF. The CDR3 nucleotides read TGTGCCAGCAGCGTAGGGACTAGCAGTACGACAGATACGCAGTATTTT.